Listed below are T cell receptor beta chains from one sample, sequenced in a study of response to subunit inactivated influenza vaccine. TCRdb re-called the RT-PCR reads through MiXCR, storing one row per CDR3 protein. The table lists about 240,000 distinct CDR3 sequences, roughly an eighth of them singletons. The specimen was non-naive T cells sorted from PBMCs, collected around two weeks before vaccination. All receptors come from a man aged 50 or older who received an inactivated influenza vaccine. The CDR3 runs from the conserved cysteine through the conserved F or W. A D gene is named only where the DNA matches it firmly.

D	V	J	CDR3
-	TRBV4-1	TRBJ2-2	CASSQGERTGELFF
-	TRBV7-9	TRBJ2-2	CASSLATGGGTGELFF
TRBD2	TRBV3-1	TRBJ2-2	CASSPTGTSGGFTGELFF
TRBD1	TRBV6-5	TRBJ1-5	CASSYSIRTGKDQPQHF
-	TRBV20-1	TRBJ2-2	CSAFSSKRVNTGELFF
-	TRBV7-9	TRBJ1-5	CASSPGLVNQPQHF
TRBD1	TRBV7-8	TRBJ2-7	CASSSTGGASNEQYF
TRBD2	TRBV12-3/TRBV12-4	TRBJ2-3	CASSAQSGRQDTQYF
-	TRBV2	TRBJ2-2	CASGSGSGELFF
-	TRBV20-1	TRBJ2-2	CSARGPGSYTGELFF
TRBD2	TRBV11-2	TRBJ2-7	CASSFSVTSGRARAYEQYF
-	TRBV3-1	TRBJ1-1	CASSQDLSSTEAFF
-	TRBV15	TRBJ2-3	CATSRVGGRGSTDTQYF
-	TRBV5-1	TRBJ2-2	CASSLVVNTGELFF
-	TRBV3-1	TRBJ1-5	CASTLSHKSNQPQHF
-	TRBV7-2	TRBJ2-1	CASSFPSGKQFF
-	TRBV5-1	TRBJ2-5	CASSLSGGKETQYF
-	TRBV29-1	TRBJ2-3	CSGATDTQYF
-	TRBV5-1	TRBJ2-5	CASSLTGTKETQYF
TRBD1	TRBV27	TRBJ2-1	CATSQGGSLYGHNEQFF
TRBD2	TRBV5-1	TRBJ2-1	CASAGGGRASYNEQFF
TRBD1	TRBV29-1	TRBJ2-7	CSADRGYEQYF
TRBD2	TRBV7-6	TRBJ2-7	CASSLVSYGTRNYEQYF
TRBD1	TRBV29-1	TRBJ2-5	CSVLWTGRKETQYF
-	TRBV29-1	TRBJ2-3	CSASTGWRTDTQYF
-	TRBV5-1	TRBJ2-3	CASSDPGADTQYF
TRBD2	TRBV12-3/TRBV12-4	TRBJ2-1	CASSRRLAGVNEQFF